This T cell receptor beta chain was captured by sequencing in a study of beta chain features in type 1 diabetes. General study findings and limits: A moderate, significant TCRB CDR3 shortening appeared in type 1 diabetes across four CD4+ subsets.

Concerning this clone itself: Its antigen remains unidentified.

V was trimmed by 4 bases and J by 6 bases, leaving 19 bases between them. The germline gives CDR1 SGHRS, CDR2 YFSETQ. CDR3 length: 15 amino acids. Expressed TCRB transcripts were sequenced after all isolated RNA was converted to cDNA. Measured with immunoSEQ multiplex PCR; TCRdb has only the in-frame clones, and not every one. The data contain a few hundred thousand clones, approximately 10% of them singletons. This chain joins TRBV5-1 and TRBJ1-2, with D possibly TRBD1 on 6 matching bases. The sequencing sample was made of naive CD4+ T cells from blood. The source is a man in his thirties or forties with type 1 diabetes. Here the CDR3 reads CASSRQTGLGDGYTF. CDR3 nucleotides: TGCGCCAGCAGCCGTCAAACAGGGTTGGGGGATGGCTACACCTTC.